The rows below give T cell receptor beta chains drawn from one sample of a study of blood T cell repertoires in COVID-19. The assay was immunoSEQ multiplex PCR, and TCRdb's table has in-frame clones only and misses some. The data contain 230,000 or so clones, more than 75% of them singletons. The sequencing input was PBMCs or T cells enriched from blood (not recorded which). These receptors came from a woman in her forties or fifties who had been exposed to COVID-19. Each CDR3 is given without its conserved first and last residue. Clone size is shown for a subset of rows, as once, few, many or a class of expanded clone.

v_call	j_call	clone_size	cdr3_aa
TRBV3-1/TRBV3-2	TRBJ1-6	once	ASSQRQVNSPLH
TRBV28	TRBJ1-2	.	ASSSLFHYGYT
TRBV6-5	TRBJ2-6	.	ASSPQGAGANVLT
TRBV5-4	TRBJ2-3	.	ASTSGGGRGTDTQY
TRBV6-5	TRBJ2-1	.	ASIRLAGSYNEQF
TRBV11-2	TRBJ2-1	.	ASSPRLAGGRVNEQF
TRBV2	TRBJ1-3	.	ASTGQRGNTIY
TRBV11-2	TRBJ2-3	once	ASSLEGSGGPGDTQY
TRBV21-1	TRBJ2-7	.	ASNRIDRGGYEQY
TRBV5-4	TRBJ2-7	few	ASSIGVRGNEQY
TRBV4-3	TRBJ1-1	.	ASSQDRHTGAGTEAF
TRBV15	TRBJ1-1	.	ATSSPGGGSTEAF